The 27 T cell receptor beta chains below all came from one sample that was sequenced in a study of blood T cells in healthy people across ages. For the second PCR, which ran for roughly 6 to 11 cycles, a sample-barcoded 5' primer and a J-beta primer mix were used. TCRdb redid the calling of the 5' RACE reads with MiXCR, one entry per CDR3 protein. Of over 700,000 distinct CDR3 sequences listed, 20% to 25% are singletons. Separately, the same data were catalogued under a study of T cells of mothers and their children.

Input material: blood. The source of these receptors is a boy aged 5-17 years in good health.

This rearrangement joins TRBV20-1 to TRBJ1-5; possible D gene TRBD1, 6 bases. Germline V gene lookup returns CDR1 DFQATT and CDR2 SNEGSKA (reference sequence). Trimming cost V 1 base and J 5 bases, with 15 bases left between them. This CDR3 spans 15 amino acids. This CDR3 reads CSARGSGTPDQPQHF. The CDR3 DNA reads TGCAGTGCTAGAGGATCAGGGACACCAGATCAGCCCCAGCATTTT.

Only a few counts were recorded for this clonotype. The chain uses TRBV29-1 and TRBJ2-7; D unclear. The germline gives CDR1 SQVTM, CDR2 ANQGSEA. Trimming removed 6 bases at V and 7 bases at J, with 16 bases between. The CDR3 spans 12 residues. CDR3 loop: CSVNPYGEEQYF. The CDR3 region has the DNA TGCAGCGTCAATCCTTACGGAGAGGAGCAGTACTTC.

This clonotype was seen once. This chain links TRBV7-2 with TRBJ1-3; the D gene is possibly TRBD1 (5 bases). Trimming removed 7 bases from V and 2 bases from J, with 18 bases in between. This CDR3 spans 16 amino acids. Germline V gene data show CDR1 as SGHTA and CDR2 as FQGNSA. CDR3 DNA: TGTGCCAGCACCCGAGCCGGGGGTCAAGCTGGAAACACCATATATTTT. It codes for CASTRAGGQAGNTIYF.

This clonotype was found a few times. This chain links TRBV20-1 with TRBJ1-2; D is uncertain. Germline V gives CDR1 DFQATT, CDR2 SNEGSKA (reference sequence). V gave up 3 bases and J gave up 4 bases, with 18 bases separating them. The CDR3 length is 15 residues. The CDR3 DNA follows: TGCAGTGCTAGCCTTCCGGGAAGATCGGGCTATGGCTACACCTTC. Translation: CSASLPGRSGYGYTF.

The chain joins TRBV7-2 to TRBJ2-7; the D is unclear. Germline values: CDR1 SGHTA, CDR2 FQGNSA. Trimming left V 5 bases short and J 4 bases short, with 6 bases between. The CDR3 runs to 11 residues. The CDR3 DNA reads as TGTGCCAGCAGCGAATTGTACGAGCAGTACTTC. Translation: CASSELYEQYF. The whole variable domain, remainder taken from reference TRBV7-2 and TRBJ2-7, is GAGVSQSPSNKVTEKGKDVELRCDPISGHTALYWYRQSLGQGLEFLIYFQGNSAPDKSGLPSDRFSAERTGGSVSTLTIQRTQQEDSAVYLCASSELYEQYFGPGTRLTVT.

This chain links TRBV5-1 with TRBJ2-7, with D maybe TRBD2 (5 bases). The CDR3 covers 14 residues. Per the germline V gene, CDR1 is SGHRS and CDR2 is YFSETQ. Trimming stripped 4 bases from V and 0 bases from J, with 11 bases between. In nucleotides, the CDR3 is TGCGCCAGCAGCCCCGGGGTGCCCTCCTACGAGCAGTACTTC. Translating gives CASSPGVPSYEQYF.

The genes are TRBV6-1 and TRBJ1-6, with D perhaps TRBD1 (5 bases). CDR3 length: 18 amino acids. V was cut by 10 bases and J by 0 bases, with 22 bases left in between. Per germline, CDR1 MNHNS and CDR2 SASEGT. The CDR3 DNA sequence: TGTGCCACCCGGGGGAGTGGGGGATCAAGCTCCTATAATTCACCCCTCCACTTT. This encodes CATRGSGGSSSYNSPLHF.

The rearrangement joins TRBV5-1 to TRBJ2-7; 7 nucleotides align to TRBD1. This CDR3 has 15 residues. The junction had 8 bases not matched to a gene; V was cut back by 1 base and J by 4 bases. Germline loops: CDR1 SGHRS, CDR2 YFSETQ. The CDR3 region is CASSLSRDSVYEQYF. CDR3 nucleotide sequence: TGCGCCAGCAGCTTGAGCCGGGACAGCGTTTACGAGCAGTACTTC.

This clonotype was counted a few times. CDR3 amino acids: CASSATGLNTEAFF. The CDR3 DNA reads as TGTGCCAGCAGCGCGACGGGCCTGAACACTGAAGCTTTCTTT. This chain links TRBV7-9 with TRBJ1-1; no definite D call. The CDR3 totals 14 residues. V was pared by 5 bases and J by 0 bases, with 10 bases between. Germline V gene sequence: CDR1 SEHNR, CDR2 FQNEAQ (reference sequence).

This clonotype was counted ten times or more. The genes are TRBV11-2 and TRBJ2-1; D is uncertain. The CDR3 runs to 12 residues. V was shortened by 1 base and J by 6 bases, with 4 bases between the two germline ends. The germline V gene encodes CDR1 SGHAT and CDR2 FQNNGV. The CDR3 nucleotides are TGTGCCAGCAGCTTAGGCGTCAATGAGCAGTTCTTC. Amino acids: CASSLGVNEQFF. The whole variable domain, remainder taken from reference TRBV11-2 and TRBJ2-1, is EAGVAQSPRYKIIEKRQSVAFWCNPISGHATLYWYQQILGQGPKLLIQFQNNGVVDDSQLPKDRFSAERLKGVDSTLKIQPAKLEDSAVYLCASSLGVNEQFFGPGTRLTVL.

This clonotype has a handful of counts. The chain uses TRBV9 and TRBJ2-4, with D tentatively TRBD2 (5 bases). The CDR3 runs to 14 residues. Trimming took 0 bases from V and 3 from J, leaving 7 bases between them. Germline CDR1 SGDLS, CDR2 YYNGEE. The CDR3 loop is CASSVGGGKNIQYF. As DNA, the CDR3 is TGTGCCAGCAGCGTAGGTGGAGGCAAAAACATTCAGTACTTC.

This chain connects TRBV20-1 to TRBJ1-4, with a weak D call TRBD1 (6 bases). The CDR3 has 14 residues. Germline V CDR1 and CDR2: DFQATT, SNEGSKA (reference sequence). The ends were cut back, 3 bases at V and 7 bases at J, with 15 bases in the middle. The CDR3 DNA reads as TGCAGTGCTAGGATCGACAGGCAAGGTGAAAAACTGTTTTTT. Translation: CSARIDRQGEKLFF.

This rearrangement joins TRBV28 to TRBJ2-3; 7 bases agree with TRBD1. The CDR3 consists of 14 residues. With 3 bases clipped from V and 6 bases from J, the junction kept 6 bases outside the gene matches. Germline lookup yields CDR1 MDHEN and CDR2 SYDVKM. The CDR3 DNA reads TGTGCCAGCAGTTTGACAGGGTCCTCCGATACGCAGTATTTT. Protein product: CASSLTGSSDTQYF.

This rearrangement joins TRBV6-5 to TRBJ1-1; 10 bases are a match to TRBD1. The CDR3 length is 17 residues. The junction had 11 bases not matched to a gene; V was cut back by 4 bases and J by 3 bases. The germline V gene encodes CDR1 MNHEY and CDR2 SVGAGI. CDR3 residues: CASSSGTGVAGYTEAFF. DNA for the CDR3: TGTGCCAGCAGTTCCGGGACAGGGGTGGCGGGTTACACTGAAGCTTTCTTT.

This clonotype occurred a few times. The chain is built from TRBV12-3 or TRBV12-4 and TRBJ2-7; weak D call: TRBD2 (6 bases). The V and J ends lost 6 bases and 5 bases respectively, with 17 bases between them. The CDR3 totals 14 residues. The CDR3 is CASRAGGSVNEQYF. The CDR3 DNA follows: TGTGCCAGCAGGGCTGGGGGGAGCGTGAACGAGCAGTACTTC.

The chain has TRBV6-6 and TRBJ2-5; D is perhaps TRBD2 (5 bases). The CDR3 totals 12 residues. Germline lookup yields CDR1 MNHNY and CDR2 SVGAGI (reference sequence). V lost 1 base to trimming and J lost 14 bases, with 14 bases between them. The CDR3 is CASSYWNGVAYF. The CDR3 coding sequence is TGTGCCAGCAGTTACTGGAACGGGGTGGCCTACTTC.

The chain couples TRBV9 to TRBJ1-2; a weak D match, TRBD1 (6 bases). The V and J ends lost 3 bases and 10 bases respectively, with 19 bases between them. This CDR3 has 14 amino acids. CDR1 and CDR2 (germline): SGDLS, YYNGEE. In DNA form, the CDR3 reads TGTGCCAGCAGCGCCCAACAGGGATCCTTAGTCTACACCTTC. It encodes CASSAQQGSLVYTF.

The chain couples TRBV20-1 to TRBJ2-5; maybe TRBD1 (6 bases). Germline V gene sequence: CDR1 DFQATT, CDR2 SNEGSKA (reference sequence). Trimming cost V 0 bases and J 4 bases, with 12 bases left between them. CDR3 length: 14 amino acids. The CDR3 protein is CSARDLQGRETQYF. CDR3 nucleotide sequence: TGCAGTGCTAGAGATCTCCAGGGGCGAGAGACCCAGTACTTC.

The CDR3, as DNA: TGTGCCAGCAGCCAAGAAGGGCCTTCCTCTAGCACAGATACGCAGTATTTT. Translation gives CASSQEGPSSSTDTQYF. V usage is TRBV4-2 and J usage is TRBJ2-3; D uncertain. The V end lost 0 bases, the J end lost 0 bases, and 13 bases lay between the germline ends. Germline V gene sequence: CDR1 LGHNA, CDR2 YNFKEQ. The CDR3 covers 17 residues.

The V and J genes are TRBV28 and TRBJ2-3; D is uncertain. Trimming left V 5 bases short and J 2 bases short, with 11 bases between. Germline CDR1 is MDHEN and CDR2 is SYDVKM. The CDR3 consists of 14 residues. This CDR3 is CASSRKDSTDTQYF. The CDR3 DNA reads TGTGCCAGCAGTCGCAAGGATTCCACAGATACGCAGTATTTT.

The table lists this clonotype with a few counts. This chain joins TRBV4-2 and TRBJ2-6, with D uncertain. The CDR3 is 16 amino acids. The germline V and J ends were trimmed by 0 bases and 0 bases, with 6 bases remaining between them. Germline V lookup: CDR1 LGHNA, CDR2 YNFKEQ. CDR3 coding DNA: TGTGCCAGCAGCCAAGACAAGGTCTCTGGGGCCAACGTCCTGACTTTC. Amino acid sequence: CASSQDKVSGANVLTF.

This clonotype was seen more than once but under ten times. The CDR3 region is CASSQGGLGGLFGYTF. CDR3 bases: TGTGCCAGCAGCCAAGGAGGACTGGGGGGATTGTTCGGCTACACCTTC. The J gene is TRBJ1-2, the V gene TRBV14; D may be TRBD1 (5 bases). V was cut by 1 base and J by 8 bases, with 20 bases left in between. The germline CDR1 and CDR2 sequences are SGHDN and FVKESK. The CDR3 is 16 amino acids.

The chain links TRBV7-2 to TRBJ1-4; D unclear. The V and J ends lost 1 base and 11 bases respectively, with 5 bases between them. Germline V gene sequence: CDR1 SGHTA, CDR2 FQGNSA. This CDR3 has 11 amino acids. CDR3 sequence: CASSLDGKLFF. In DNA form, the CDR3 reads TGTGCCAGCAGCTTAGACGGGAAACTGTTTTTT.

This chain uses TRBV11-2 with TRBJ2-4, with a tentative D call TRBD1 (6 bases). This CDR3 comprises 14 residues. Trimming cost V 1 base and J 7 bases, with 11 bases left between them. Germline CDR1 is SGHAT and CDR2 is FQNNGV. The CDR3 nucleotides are TGTGCCAGCAGCTTAGGGCAGGGGTGGAACATTCAGTACTTC. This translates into CASSLGQGWNIQYF.

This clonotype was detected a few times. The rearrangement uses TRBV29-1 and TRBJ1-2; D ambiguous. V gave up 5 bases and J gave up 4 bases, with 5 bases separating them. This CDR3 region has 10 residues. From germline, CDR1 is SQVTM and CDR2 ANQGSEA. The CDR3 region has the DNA TGCAGCGTTCTCGGCTATGGCTACACCTTC. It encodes CSVLGYGYTF.

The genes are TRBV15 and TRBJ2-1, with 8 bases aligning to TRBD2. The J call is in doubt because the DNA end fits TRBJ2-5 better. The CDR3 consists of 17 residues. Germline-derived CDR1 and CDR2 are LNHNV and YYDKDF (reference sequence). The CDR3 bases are TGTGCCACCAGCACATCCGGGGGGGAGGAACGCCAAGAGACCCAGTACTTC. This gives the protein CATSTSGGEERQETQYF.

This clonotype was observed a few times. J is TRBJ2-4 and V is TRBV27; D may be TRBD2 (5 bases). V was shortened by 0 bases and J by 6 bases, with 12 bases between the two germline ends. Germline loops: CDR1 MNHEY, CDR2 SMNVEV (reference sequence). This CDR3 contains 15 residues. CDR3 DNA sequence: TGTGCCAGCAGTTTATCGTCGGGATCAGGAAACATTCAGTACTTC. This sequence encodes CASSLSSGSGNIQYF.